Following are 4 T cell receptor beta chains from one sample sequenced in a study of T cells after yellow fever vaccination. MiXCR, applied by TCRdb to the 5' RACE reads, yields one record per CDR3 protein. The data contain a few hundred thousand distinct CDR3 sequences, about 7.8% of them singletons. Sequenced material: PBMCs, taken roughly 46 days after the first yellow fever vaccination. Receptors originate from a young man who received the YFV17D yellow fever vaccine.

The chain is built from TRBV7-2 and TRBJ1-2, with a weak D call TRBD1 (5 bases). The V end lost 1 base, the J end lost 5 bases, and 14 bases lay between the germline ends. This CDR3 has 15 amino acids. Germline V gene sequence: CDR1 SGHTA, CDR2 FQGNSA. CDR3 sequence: CASSLEGRAAYGYTF. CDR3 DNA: TGTGCCAGCAGCTTAGAGGGCAGGGCGGCGTATGGCTACACCTTC.

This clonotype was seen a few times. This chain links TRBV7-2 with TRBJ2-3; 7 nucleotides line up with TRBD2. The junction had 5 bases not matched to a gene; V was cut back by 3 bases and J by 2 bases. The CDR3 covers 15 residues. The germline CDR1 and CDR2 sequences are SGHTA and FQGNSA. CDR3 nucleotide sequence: TGTGCCAGCAGCTTTCGAGCGGGGAACACAGATACGCAGTATTTT. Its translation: CASSFRAGNTDTQYF. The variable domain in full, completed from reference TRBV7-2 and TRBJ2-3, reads GAGVSQSPSNKVTEKGKDVELRCDPISGHTALYWYRQSLGQGLEFLIYFQGNSAPDKSGLPSDRFSAERTGGSVSTLTIQRTQQEDSAVYLCASSFRAGNTDTQYFGPGTRLTVL.

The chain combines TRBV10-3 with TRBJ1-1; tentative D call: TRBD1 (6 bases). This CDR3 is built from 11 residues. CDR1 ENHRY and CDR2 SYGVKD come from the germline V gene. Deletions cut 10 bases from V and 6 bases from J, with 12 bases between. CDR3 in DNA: TGTGCCAGCGGCGGGGGGCCTGAAGCTTTCTTT. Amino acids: CASGGGPEAFF.

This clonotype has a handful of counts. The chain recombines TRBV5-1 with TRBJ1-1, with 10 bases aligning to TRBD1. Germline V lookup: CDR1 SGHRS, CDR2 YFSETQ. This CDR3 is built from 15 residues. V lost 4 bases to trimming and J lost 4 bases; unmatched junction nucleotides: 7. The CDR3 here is CASSMGQGSVTEAFF. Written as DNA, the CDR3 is TGCGCCAGCAGCATGGGACAGGGGTCGGTCACTGAAGCTTTCTTT.